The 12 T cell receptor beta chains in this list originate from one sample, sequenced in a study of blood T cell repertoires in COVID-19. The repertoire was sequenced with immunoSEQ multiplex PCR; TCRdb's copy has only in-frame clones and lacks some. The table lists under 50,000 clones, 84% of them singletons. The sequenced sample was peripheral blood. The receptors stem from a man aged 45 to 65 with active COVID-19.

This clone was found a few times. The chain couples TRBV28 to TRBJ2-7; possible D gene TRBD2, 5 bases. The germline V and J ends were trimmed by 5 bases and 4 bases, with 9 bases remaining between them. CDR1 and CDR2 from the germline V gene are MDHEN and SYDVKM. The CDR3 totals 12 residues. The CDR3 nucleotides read TGTGCCAGCAGTCATCGGGGATACGAGCAGTACTTC. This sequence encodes CASSHRGYEQYF.

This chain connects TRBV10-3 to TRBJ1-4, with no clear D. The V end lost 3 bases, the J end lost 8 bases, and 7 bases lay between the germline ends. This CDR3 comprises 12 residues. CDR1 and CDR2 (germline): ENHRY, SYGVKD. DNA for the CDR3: TGTGCCATCAGTGATGCAGGAGAAAAACTGTTTTTT. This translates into CAISDAGEKLFF.

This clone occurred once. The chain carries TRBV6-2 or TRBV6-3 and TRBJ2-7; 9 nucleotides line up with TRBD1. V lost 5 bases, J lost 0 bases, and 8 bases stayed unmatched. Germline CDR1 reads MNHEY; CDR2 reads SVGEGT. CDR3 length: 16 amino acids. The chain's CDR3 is CASSTGGDYFSYEQYF. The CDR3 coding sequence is TGTGCCAGCAGTACAGGGGGCGATTACTTCTCCTACGAGCAGTACTTC.

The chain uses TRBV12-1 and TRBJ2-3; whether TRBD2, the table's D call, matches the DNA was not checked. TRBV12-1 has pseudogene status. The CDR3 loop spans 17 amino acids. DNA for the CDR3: TGTGCCAGCAGCTTTGACTCGGGGGGGGGCGTTGCAGATACGCAGTATTTT. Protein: CASSFDSGGGVADTQYF.

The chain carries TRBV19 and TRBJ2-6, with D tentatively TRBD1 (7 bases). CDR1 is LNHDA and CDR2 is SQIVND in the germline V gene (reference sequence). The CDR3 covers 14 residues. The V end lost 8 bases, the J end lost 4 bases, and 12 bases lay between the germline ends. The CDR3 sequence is CASAEGAGANVLTF. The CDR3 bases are TGTGCCAGTGCGGAGGGGGCGGGGGCCAACGTCCTGACTTTC. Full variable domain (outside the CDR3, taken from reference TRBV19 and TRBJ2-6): DGGITQSPKYLFRKEGQNVTLSCEQNLNHDAMYWYRQDPGQGLRLIYYSQIVNDFQKGDIAEGYSVSREKKESFPLTVTSAQKNPTAFYLCASAEGAGANVLTFGAGSRLTVL.

The CDR3 protein is CASRLGAGGDTQYF. As DNA, the CDR3 is TGCGCCAGCCGACTGGGGGCGGGGGGGGATACGCAGTATTTT. The gene calls are TRBV10-2 and TRBJ2-3, with 9 positions matching TRBD2. The germline CDR1 and CDR2 sequences are WSHSY and SAAADI. J gave up 6 bases and V 8 bases, and 9 bases lay outside the gene matches. The CDR3 has 14 residues.

CDR3 coding DNA: TGTGCCAGCAGCTTGGCCGGGGGCAATCAGCCCCAGCATTTT. This codes for CASSLAGGNQPQHF. The chain is built from TRBV5-4 and TRBJ1-5; D call uncertain. In germline, CDR1 is SGHNT, CDR2 YYREEE (reference sequence). The V and J ends lost 0 bases and 2 bases respectively, with 6 bases between them. The CDR3 runs 14 residues. Full variable domain (outside the CDR3, taken from reference TRBV5-4 and TRBJ1-5): ETGVTQSPTHLIKTRGQQVTLRCSSQSGHNTVSWYQQALGQGPQFIFQYYREEENGRGNFPPRFSGLQFPNYSSELNVNALELDDSALYLCASSLAGGNQPQHFGDGTRLSIL.

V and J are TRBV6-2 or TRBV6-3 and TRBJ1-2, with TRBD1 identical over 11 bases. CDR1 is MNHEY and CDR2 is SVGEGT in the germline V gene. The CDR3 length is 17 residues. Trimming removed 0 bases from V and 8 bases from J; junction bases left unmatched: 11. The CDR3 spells CASSYSSPGQGAYGYTF. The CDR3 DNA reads TGTGCCAGCAGTTACTCGTCACCCGGACAGGGGGCATACGGCTACACCTTC.

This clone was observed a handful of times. CDR3 protein: CASSKVEIPSVSNQPQHF. The CDR3 DNA sequence: TGTGCCAGCAGCAAAGTTGAAATTCCGTCGGTTAGCAATCAGCCCCAGCATTTT. The chain combines TRBV21-1 with TRBJ1-5. TRBV21-1 is reported as a pseudogene. The CDR3 totals 18 residues.

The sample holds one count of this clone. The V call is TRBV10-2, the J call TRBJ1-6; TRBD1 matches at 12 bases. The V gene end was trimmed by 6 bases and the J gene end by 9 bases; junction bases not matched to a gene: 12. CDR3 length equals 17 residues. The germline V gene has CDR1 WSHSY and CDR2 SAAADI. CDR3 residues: CASRLPGQGALLSPLHF. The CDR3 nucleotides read TGCGCCAGCAGACTCCCGGGACAGGGGGCGCTTCTTTCACCCCTCCACTTT.

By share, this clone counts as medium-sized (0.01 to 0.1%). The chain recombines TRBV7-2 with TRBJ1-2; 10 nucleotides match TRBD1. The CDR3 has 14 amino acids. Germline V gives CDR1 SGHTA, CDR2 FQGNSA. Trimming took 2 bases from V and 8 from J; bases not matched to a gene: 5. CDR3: CASSLLTGGVGYTF. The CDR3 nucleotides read TGTGCCAGCAGCTTATTGACAGGGGGCGTCGGCTACACCTTC.

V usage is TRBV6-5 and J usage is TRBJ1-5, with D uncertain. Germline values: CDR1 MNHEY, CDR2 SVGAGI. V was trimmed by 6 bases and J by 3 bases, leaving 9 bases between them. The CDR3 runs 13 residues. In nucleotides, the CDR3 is TGTGCCAGCAGCCGGTACTCCAATCAGCCCCAGCATTTT. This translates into CASSRYSNQPQHF.